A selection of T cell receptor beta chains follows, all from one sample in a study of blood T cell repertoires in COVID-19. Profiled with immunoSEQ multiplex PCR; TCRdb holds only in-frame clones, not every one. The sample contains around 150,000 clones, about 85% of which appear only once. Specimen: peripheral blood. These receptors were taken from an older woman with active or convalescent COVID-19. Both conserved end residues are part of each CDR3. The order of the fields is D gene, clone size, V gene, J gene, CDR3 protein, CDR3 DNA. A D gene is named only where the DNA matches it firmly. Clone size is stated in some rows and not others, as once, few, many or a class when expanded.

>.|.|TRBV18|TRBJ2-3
CASSPLAGTGTDTQYF
TGTGCCAGCTCACCACTAGCGGGGACAGGCACAGATACGCAGTATTTT
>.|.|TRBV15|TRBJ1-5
CATSRGGQGIQPQHF
TGTGCCACCAGCAGAGGTGGGCAGGGTATCCAGCCCCAGCATTTT
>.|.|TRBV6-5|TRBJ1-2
CASIGGPTGTSTF
TGTGCCAGCATAGGCGGACCGACAGGAACTAGCACCTTC
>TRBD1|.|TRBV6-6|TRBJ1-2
CAITGDPGDGYTF
TGTGCCATCACAGGGGACCCAGGGGATGGCTACACCTTC
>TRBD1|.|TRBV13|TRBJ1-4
CASSYDRGSEKLFF
TGTGCCAGCAGTTACGACAGGGGTAGTGAAAAACTGTTTTTT
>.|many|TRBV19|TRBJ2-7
CASTPGMGGYYEQYF
TGTGCCAGTACCCCCGGAATGGGAGGTTACTACGAGCAGTACTTC
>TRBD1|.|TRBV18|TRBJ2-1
CASSQGGQGANEQFF
TGTGCCAGCTCTCAGGGAGGACAGGGGGCCAATGAGCAGTTCTTC
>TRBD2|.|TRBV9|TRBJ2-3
CASGSGGTDTQYF
TGTGCCAGCGGAAGCGGGGGGACAGATACGCAGTATTTT
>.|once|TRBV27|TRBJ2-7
CASSNKSPLSSYEQYF
TGTGCCAGCAGTAATAAATCCCCTTTGAGCTCCTACGAGCAGTACTTC
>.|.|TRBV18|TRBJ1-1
CASSPRSSGQHTEAFF
TGTGCCAGCTCACCACGCAGCTCGGGACAACATACTGAAGCTTTCTTT
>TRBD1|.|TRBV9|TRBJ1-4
CASSVVPSSGQGTEKLFF
TGTGCCAGCAGCGTAGTCCCCTCCAGCGGACAGGGGACTGAAAAACTGTTTTTT
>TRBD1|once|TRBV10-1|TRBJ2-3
CASSGRTGRADTQYF
TGCGCCAGCAGTGGACGGACAGGGCGGGCAGATACGCAGTATTTT
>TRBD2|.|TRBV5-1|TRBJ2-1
CASEAGGPYNEQFF
TGCGCCAGCGAGGCGGGGGGGCCCTACAATGAGCAGTTCTTC
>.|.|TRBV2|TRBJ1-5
CASSEGRDGQPQHF
TGTGCCAGCAGTGAAGGGAGGGATGGTCAGCCCCAGCATTTT
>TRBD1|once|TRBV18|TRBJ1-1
CASAWDRGNTEAFF
TGTGCCAGCGCGTGGGACAGGGGAAATACTGAAGCTTTCTTT
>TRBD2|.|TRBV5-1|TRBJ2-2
CASSLLAGGPGELFF
TGCGCCAGCAGCTTATTAGCGGGGGGACCCGGGGAGCTGTTTTTT
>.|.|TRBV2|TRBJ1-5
CASSDAGSFNQPQHF
TGTGCCAGCAGTGACGCAGGCTCCTTCAATCAGCCCCAGCATTTT
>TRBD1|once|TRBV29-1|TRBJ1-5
CSVGDPGGLGQPQHF
TGCAGCGTTGGGGACCCAGGGGGCCTTGGTCAGCCCCAGCATTTT
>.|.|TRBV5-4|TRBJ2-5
CASSTTGPRETQYF
TGTGCCAGCAGCACCACAGGGCCCAGGGAGACCCAGTACTTC
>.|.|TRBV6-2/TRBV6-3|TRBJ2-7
CASSYGQGLSGEQYF
TGTGCCAGCAGTTACGGGCAGGGTCTATCGGGCGAGCAGTACTTC
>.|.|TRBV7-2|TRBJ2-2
CASSPGSAGELFF
TGTGCCAGCAGCCCCGGGTCCGCCGGGGAGCTGTTTTTT
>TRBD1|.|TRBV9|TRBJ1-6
CASSEGTGNSPLHF
TGTGCCAGCAGCGAGGGGACAGGGAATTCACCCCTCCACTTT
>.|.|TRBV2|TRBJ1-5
CASSAVQTGQPQHF
TGTGCCAGCAGCGCCGTCCAGACAGGACAGCCCCAGCATTTT
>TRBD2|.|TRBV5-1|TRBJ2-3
CASSPPSGEGTDTQYF
TGCGCCAGCAGCCCCCCGAGCGGGGAGGGCACAGATACGCAGTATTTT
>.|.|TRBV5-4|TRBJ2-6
CASSHPGGANVLTF
TGTGCCAGCAGCCACCCGGGAGGGGCCAACGTCCTGACTTTC
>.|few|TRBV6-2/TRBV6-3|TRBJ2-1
CASSEAARWRAANEQFF
TGTGCCAGCAGCGAGGCGGCCCGTTGGCGAGCCGCCAATGAGCAGTTCTTC
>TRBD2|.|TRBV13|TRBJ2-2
CASSPRNSGGTYTGELFF
TGTGCCAGCAGCCCAAGAAATAGCGGGGGGACTTATACCGGGGAGCTGTTTTTT
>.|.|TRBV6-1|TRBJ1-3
CASSEGWGLGGNTIYF
TGTGCCAGCAGTGAAGGTTGGGGGCTGGGAGGAAACACCATATATTTT
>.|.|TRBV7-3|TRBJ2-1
CASSPPGVLANEQFF
TGTGCCAGCAGCCCCCCAGGGGTCCTCGCCAATGAGCAGTTCTTC
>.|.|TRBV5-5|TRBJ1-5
CASTSGGVDQPQHF
TGTGCCAGCACCTCCGGGGGTGTCGATCAGCCCCAGCATTTT
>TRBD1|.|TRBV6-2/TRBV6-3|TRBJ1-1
CASSSQGGNTEAFF
TGTGCCAGCAGTTCACAGGGGGGGAACACTGAAGCTTTCTTT
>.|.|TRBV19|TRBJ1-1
CASTPTVNTEAFF
TGTGCCAGTACCCCGACAGTGAACACTGAAGCTTTCTTT
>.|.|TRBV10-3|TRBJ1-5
CAISEGAGNQPQHF
TGTGCCATCAGTGAGGGGGCGGGCAATCAGCCCCAGCATTTT
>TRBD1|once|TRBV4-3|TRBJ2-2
CASSQGTGGWGELFF
TGCGCCAGCAGCCAAGGGACAGGGGGATGGGGGGAGCTGTTTTTT
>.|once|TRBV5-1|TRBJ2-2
CASSLAGDTLTGELFF
TGCGCCAGCAGCTTGGCCGGGGACACACTTACCGGGGAGCTGTTTTTT
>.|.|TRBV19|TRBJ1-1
CASSLTARMNTEAFF
TGTGCCAGTAGTCTGACAGCAAGAATGAACACTGAAGCTTTCTTT
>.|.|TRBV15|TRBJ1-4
CATSRDPAGSTNEKLFF
TGTGCCACCAGCAGAGATCCGGCAGGGTCAACTAATGAAAAACTGTTTTTT
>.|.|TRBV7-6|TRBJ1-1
CASSGRTEAFF
TGTGCCAGCTCCGGTAGAACTGAAGCTTTCTTT
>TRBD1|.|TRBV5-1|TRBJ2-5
CASSLGLRQGEETQYF
TGCGCCAGCAGCTTGGGGTTGCGGCAGGGGGAAGAGACCCAGTACTTC
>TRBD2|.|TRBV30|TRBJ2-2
CAWSGPTSGAGELFF
TGTGCCTGGAGTGGACCGACTAGCGGGGCCGGGGAGCTGTTTTTT
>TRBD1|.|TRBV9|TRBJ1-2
CASSVEETGVGYGYTF
TGTGCCAGCAGCGTAGAAGAGACAGGGGTTGGCTATGGCTACACCTTC
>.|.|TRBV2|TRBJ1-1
CASSEAQGNTEAFF
TGTGCCAGCAGTGAAGCGCAGGGGAACACTGAAGCTTTCTTT
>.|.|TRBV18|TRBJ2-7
CASSLKTGHEQYF
TGTGCCAGCTCTCTCAAGACAGGACACGAGCAGTACTTC
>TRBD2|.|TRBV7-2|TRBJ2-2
CASSRRGGRDTGELFF
TGTGCCAGCAGTCGCCGCGGGGGGCGGGACACCGGGGAGCTGTTTTTT
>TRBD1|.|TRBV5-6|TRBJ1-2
CASSVTGQGGGYTF
TGTGCCAGCAGCGTGACGGGACAGGGGGGCGGCTACACCTTC
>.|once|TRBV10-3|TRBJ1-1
CAISGLRLTMNTEAFF
TGTGCCATCAGTGGTCTGAGACTTACAATGAACACTGAAGCTTTCTTT
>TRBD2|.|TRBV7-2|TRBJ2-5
CASSETSGQETQYF
TGTGCCAGCAGCGAGACTAGCGGCCAAGAGACCCAGTACTTC
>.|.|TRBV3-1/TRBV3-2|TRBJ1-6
CASSQDGLFGGSPLHF
TGTGCCAGCAGCCAAGATGGACTATTTGGGGGTTCACCCCTCCACTTT
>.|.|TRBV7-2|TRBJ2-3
CASSLGVTGRGDTQYF
TGTGCCAGCAGCTTAGGTGTGACGGGGCGGGGAGATACGCAGTATTTT
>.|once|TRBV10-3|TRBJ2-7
CAIRREGEQYF
TGTGCCATCAGGCGAGAGGGCGAGCAGTACTTC
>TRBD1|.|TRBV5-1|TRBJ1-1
CASSIQGENTEAFF
TGCGCCAGCAGTATACAGGGGGAGAACACTGAAGCTTTCTTT